A selection of T cell receptor beta chains follows, all from one sample in a study of T cell responses to AZD1222 COVID-19 vaccine. Clones were sequenced by immunoSEQ multiplex PCR, and TCRdb holds only the in-frame ones, with some missing. The sample gives more than 75,000 clones, approximately 90% of which show up once; about 5% is in the top ten. The specimen was peripheral blood, collected on day 0 of AZD1222 vaccination. Receptors were obtained from an adult in good health. The CDR3 runs from the conserved cysteine through the conserved F or W. Fields, in order: J gene, V gene, CDR3 length, D gene, clone size, CDR3 protein, CDR3 DNA. D genes are given only for firm matches. Some rows have no size entry. The others give once, few or many, or a class for an expanded clone.

j_gene: TRBJ2-3
v_gene: TRBV19
len: 16
d_gene: TRBD2
abundance: -
CDR3aa: CASSTLGRGSTDTQYF
CDR3nt: TGTGCCAGTAGTACCCTGGGTCGCGGGAGTACAGATACGCAGTATTTT

j_gene: TRBJ2-2
v_gene: TRBV9
len: 17
d_gene: -
abundance: -
CDR3aa: CASSNNPQLPSAGELFF
CDR3nt: TGTGCCAGCAGCAACAACCCCCAGCTGCCTAGCGCCGGGGAGCTGTTTTTT

j_gene: TRBJ2-3
v_gene: TRBV24-1
len: 15
d_gene: -
abundance: -
CDR3aa: CATSTTGARVDTQYF
CDR3nt: TGTGCCACCAGTACTACCGGGGCCCGGGTGGATACGCAGTATTTT

j_gene: TRBJ2-1
v_gene: TRBV21-1
len: 21
d_gene: -
abundance: -
CDR3aa: CASSRGTGIQRESRSYNEQFF
CDR3nt: TGTGCCAGCAGCCGTGGGACAGGGATTCAGCGGGAATCTCGCTCCTACAATGAGCAGTTCTTC

j_gene: TRBJ2-2
v_gene: TRBV2
len: 16
d_gene: TRBD1
abundance: -
CDR3aa: CASSEEGTGNTGELFF
CDR3nt: TGTGCCAGCAGTGAAGAAGGGACAGGGAACACCGGGGAGCTGTTTTTT

j_gene: TRBJ2-2
v_gene: TRBV20-1
len: 15
d_gene: TRBD2
abundance: -
CDR3aa: CSASLAGRDTGELFF
CDR3nt: TGCAGTGCTAGTCTGGCCGGGAGGGACACCGGGGAGCTGTTTTTT

j_gene: TRBJ2-2
v_gene: TRBV5-1
len: 13
d_gene: -
abundance: -
CDR3aa: CASSLDLTGELFF
CDR3nt: TGCGCCAGCAGCTTGGATCTCACCGGGGAGCTGTTTTTT

j_gene: TRBJ1-5
v_gene: TRBV2
len: 14
d_gene: -
abundance: -
CDR3aa: CASSGVDSNQPQHF
CDR3nt: TGTGCCAGCAGTGGTGTCGACAGCAATCAGCCCCAGCATTTT

j_gene: TRBJ2-7
v_gene: TRBV9
len: 13
d_gene: TRBD1
abundance: -
CDR3aa: CASSPRTGSEQYF
CDR3nt: TGTGCCAGCAGCCCCCGGACAGGGTCCGAGCAGTACTTC

j_gene: TRBJ1-4
v_gene: TRBV6-6
len: 15
d_gene: -
abundance: -
CDR3aa: CASSFRGPTNEKLFF
CDR3nt: TGTGCCAGCAGTTTTCGCGGGCCAACTAATGAAAAACTGTTTTTT

j_gene: TRBJ1-4
v_gene: TRBV5-8
len: 13
d_gene: -
abundance: -
CDR3aa: CASNLRGVEKLFF
CDR3nt: TGTGCCAGCAACTTGAGGGGTGTTGAAAAACTGTTTTTT

j_gene: TRBJ1-6
v_gene: TRBV30
len: 15
d_gene: -
abundance: -
CDR3aa: CAWSVRGQGNSPLHF
CDR3nt: TGTGCCTGGAGTGTACGGGGTCAGGGCAATTCACCCCTCCACTTT

j_gene: TRBJ2-3
v_gene: TRBV28
len: 9
d_gene: -
abundance: -
CDR3aa: CASIRAQYF
CDR3nt: TGTGCCAGCATTAGGGCGCAGTATTTT

j_gene: TRBJ2-7
v_gene: TRBV20-1
len: 11
d_gene: -
abundance: -
CDR3aa: CSAWGVDEQYF
CDR3nt: TGCAGTGCTTGGGGGGTCGACGAGCAGTACTTC

j_gene: TRBJ1-1
v_gene: TRBV27
len: 15
d_gene: -
abundance: -
CDR3aa: CASSPGTLVGTEAFF
CDR3nt: TGTGCCAGCAGTCCCGGGACTCTTGTGGGCACTGAAGCTTTCTTT

j_gene: TRBJ1-2
v_gene: TRBV29-1
len: 13
d_gene: TRBD1
abundance: -
CDR3aa: CSAGTGENYGYTF
CDR3nt: TGCAGCGCAGGGACAGGGGAAAACTATGGCTACACCTTC

j_gene: TRBJ2-7
v_gene: TRBV7-7
len: 15
d_gene: -
abundance: few
CDR3aa: CASSLAGDPQYEQYF
CDR3nt: TGTGCTAGCAGCTTAGCCGGGGATCCTCAATACGAGCAGTACTTC

j_gene: TRBJ2-5
v_gene: TRBV7-9
len: 16
d_gene: TRBD2
abundance: once
CDR3aa: CASSPRTSGPHETQYF
CDR3nt: TGTGCCAGCAGCCCACGGACTAGCGGGCCTCATGAGACCCAGTACTTC

j_gene: TRBJ2-5
v_gene: TRBV5-4
len: 14
d_gene: TRBD1
abundance: -
CDR3aa: CASSLGDRQETQYF
CDR3nt: TGTGCCAGCAGCTTGGGGGACAGACAAGAGACCCAGTACTTC

j_gene: TRBJ2-5
v_gene: TRBV19
len: 11
d_gene: -
abundance: -
CDR3aa: CASSLRETQYF
CDR3nt: TGTGCCAGTAGTCTCCGCGAGACCCAGTACTTC

j_gene: TRBJ2-7
v_gene: TRBV7-8
len: 15
d_gene: TRBD1
abundance: -
CDR3aa: CASSPGQGGLGEQYF
CDR3nt: TGTGCCAGCAGCCCGGGACAGGGTGGCCTCGGTGAGCAGTACTTC

j_gene: TRBJ2-7
v_gene: TRBV24-1
len: 14
d_gene: TRBD1
abundance: -
CDR3aa: CATSDSDRASEQYF
CDR3nt: TGTGCCACCAGTGATTCGGACAGGGCTAGCGAGCAGTACTTC

j_gene: TRBJ1-5
v_gene: TRBV27
len: 16
d_gene: TRBD1
abundance: -
CDR3aa: CASSLRAGQPNQPQHF
CDR3nt: TGTGCCAGCAGTTTAAGGGCGGGACAGCCCAATCAGCCCCAGCATTTT

j_gene: TRBJ1-5
v_gene: TRBV6-5
len: 14
d_gene: -
abundance: -
CDR3aa: CASSPPGANQPQHF
CDR3nt: TGTGCCAGCAGTCCGCCAGGGGCGAATCAGCCCCAGCATTTT

j_gene: TRBJ1-2
v_gene: TRBV24-1
len: 13
d_gene: -
abundance: -
CDR3aa: CATSDPQTYGYTF
CDR3nt: TGTGCCACCAGTGACCCACAGACGTATGGCTACACCTTC

j_gene: TRBJ2-7
v_gene: TRBV15
len: 13
d_gene: -
abundance: -
CDR3aa: CATSRGRTYEQYF
CDR3nt: TGTGCCACCAGCAGAGGGAGGACCTACGAGCAGTACTTC

j_gene: TRBJ2-7
v_gene: TRBV19
len: 14
d_gene: TRBD1
abundance: -
CDR3aa: CASSIATGQGEQYF
CDR3nt: TGTGCCAGTAGTATAGCGACAGGGCAAGGCGAGCAGTACTTC

j_gene: TRBJ2-6
v_gene: TRBV19
len: 18
d_gene: -
abundance: -
CDR3aa: CASSIGGPGNSGANVLTF
CDR3nt: TGTGCCAGTAGTATCGGGGGCCCTGGAAACTCTGGGGCCAACGTCCTGACTTTC

j_gene: TRBJ1-5
v_gene: TRBV18
len: 17
d_gene: TRBD1
abundance: few
CDR3aa: CASSATQSRDSNQPQHF
CDR3nt: TGTGCCAGCTCAGCGACTCAGTCTAGGGACAGTAATCAGCCCCAGCATTTT

j_gene: TRBJ2-1
v_gene: TRBV28
len: 19
d_gene: TRBD2
abundance: -
CDR3aa: CASSGTSGLRKSSYNEQFF
CDR3nt: TGTGCCAGCAGCGGGACTAGCGGACTCCGTAAAAGCTCCTACAATGAGCAGTTCTTC

j_gene: TRBJ1-1
v_gene: TRBV29-1
len: 13
d_gene: -
abundance: -
CDR3aa: CSAGVTGNTEAFF
CDR3nt: TGCAGCGCTGGAGTTACGGGGAACACTGAAGCTTTCTTT

j_gene: TRBJ2-1
v_gene: TRBV28
len: 15
d_gene: TRBD2
abundance: once
CDR3aa: CASSSGTSGRREQFF
CDR3nt: TGTGCCAGCAGTTCCGGGACTAGCGGGAGAAGGGAGCAGTTCTTC

j_gene: TRBJ1-1
v_gene: TRBV3-1/TRBV3-2
len: 12
d_gene: -
abundance: -
CDR3aa: CASSQLGGEAFF
CDR3nt: TGTGCCAGCAGCCAATTGGGGGGGGAGGCTTTCTTT

j_gene: TRBJ1-1
v_gene: TRBV28
len: 11
d_gene: -
abundance: -
CDR3aa: CASSSGTEAFF
CDR3nt: TGTGCCAGCAGTTCCGGGACTGAAGCTTTCTTT

j_gene: TRBJ1-4
v_gene: TRBV18
len: 15
d_gene: -
abundance: -
CDR3aa: CASSPPERLNEKLFF
CDR3nt: TGTGCCAGCTCACCCCCAGAACGGCTTAATGAAAAACTGTTTTTT

j_gene: TRBJ2-5
v_gene: TRBV30
len: 11
d_gene: TRBD2
abundance: -
CDR3aa: CAYGLEETQYF
CDR3nt: TGTGCCTATGGACTAGAAGAGACCCAGTACTTC

j_gene: TRBJ2-7
v_gene: TRBV5-1
len: 15
d_gene: -
abundance: -
CDR3aa: CASSGSGLRSYEQYF
CDR3nt: TGCGCCAGCAGCGGTTCGGGGTTACGGTCCTACGAGCAGTACTTC

j_gene: TRBJ2-7
v_gene: TRBV11-1
len: 15
d_gene: -
abundance: -
CDR3aa: CASSSARGGFRQQYF
CDR3nt: TGTGCCAGCAGCTCTGCCCGCGGGGGCTTCAGACAGCAGTACTTC

j_gene: TRBJ1-2
v_gene: TRBV7-2
len: 15
d_gene: -
abundance: -
CDR3aa: CASSLNAGGIYGYTF
CDR3nt: TGTGCCAGCAGCTTAAATGCTGGGGGGATCTATGGCTACACCTTC

j_gene: TRBJ2-1
v_gene: TRBV5-1
len: 15
d_gene: TRBD2
abundance: -
CDR3aa: CASSFLAGGQDEQFF
CDR3nt: TGCGCCAGCAGCTTTCTAGCGGGAGGTCAGGATGAGCAGTTCTTC

j_gene: TRBJ2-2
v_gene: TRBV29-1
len: 13
d_gene: -
abundance: -
CDR3aa: CSVDKTNTGELFF
CDR3nt: TGCAGCGTTGACAAGACGAACACCGGGGAGCTGTTTTTT

j_gene: TRBJ2-2
v_gene: TRBV28
len: 16
d_gene: TRBD1
abundance: -
CDR3aa: CASSPRDRGITGELFF
CDR3nt: TGTGCCAGCAGTCCTCGGGACAGGGGGATCACCGGGGAGCTGTTTTTT